A single sample gave rise to the 8 T cell receptor beta chains below, sequenced in a study of CXCR3-negative and CXCR3-positive naive CD8 T cells. All TRB cDNA libraries came from 5' RACE performed with UMI labels. TCRdb re-called the 5' RACE reads and catalogs CDR3 proteins one per entry, DNA excluded. Its clone listing holds about 42,000 distinct CDR3 sequences. The specimen was naive CXCR3- CD8+ T cells from blood. Indicated subset: CD45RO-CCR7+CD27+CD95- naive CD8+ T cells lacking CXCR3 (TNR3-). All receptors come from a human donor in good health. Some clones in this sample may be carry-over from other donors' samples.

V usage is TRBV6-4 and J usage is TRBJ2-1; TCRdb names TRBD2, which stays unverified in the absence of DNA. CDR3 length equals 16 residues. Looked up from germline, CDR1 is MRHNA and CDR2 is SNTAGT. CDR3 sequence: CASNDSASGGAHEQFF.

V gene TRBV6-6 combines with J gene TRBJ2-2; TCRdb names TRBD2, which stays unverified in the absence of DNA. Looked up from germline, CDR1 is MNHNY and CDR2 is SVGAGI (reference sequence). The CDR3 is made up of 14 amino acids. The CDR3: CASSPTSEGGELFF.

The V gene is TRBV28, the J gene TRBJ2-1; the D gene TCRdb calls, TRBD2, cannot be checked with no DNA. The CDR3 has 17 residues. From germline, CDR1 is MDHEN and CDR2 SYDVKM. CDR3 in amino acids: CASSSSVSGWAYNEQFF.

This chain links TRBV29-1 with TRBJ2-7; TCRdb picks TRBD1, but there is no DNA to check that call. Germline V gives CDR1 SQVTM, CDR2 ANQGSEA. CDR3 size: 11 residues. The CDR3 protein is CSVDGGNEQYF.

The rearrangement links TRBV29-1 to TRBJ2-7. The CDR3 runs 13 residues. Looked up from germline, CDR1 is SQVTM and CDR2 is ANQGSEA. This chain's CDR3 is CSVVVRSSYEQYF.

This rearrangement joins TRBV9 to TRBJ1-5. The CDR3 spans 11 residues. The V gene's germline CDR1 is SGDLS and CDR2 YYNGEE. The CDR3 sequence is CASGENQPQHF. The whole variable domain, filled in from reference TRBV9 and TRBJ1-5, reads DSGVTQTPKHLITATGQRVTLRCSPRSGDLSVYWYQQSLDQGLQFLIQYYNGEERAKGNILERFSAQQFPDLHSELNLSSLELGDSALYFCASGENQPQHFGDGTRLSIL.

The rearrangement joins TRBV30 to TRBJ2-1; TCRdb's assignment of TRBD1 cannot be checked, as there is no DNA. The CDR3 sequence is 11 residues long. Germline lookup yields CDR1 GTSNPN and CDR2 SVGIG (reference sequence). The chain's CDR3 is CAWSTGASCFF.

V usage is TRBV7-3 and J usage is TRBJ2-3; there is no DNA to check the TCRdb D call of TRBD1. The CDR3 spans 16 residues. CDR1 is SGHTA and CDR2 is FQGTGA in the germline V gene. This chain's CDR3 is CASSTPGGGGTDTQYF.